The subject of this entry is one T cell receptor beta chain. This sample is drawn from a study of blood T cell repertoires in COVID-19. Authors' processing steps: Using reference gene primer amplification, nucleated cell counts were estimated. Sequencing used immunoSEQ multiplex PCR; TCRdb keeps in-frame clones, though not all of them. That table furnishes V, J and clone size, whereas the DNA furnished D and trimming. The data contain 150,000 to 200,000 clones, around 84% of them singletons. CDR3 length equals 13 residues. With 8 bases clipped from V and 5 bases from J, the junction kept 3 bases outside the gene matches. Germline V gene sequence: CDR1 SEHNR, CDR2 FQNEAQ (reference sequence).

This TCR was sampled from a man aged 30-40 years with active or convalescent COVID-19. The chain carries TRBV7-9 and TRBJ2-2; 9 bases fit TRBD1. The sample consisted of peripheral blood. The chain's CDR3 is CASGTGRTGELFF. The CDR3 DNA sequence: TGTGCCAGCGGGACAGGGCGGACCGGGGAGCTGTTTTTT.